A selection of T cell receptor beta chains follows, all from one sample in a study of blood T cell repertoires in COVID-19. The table came from immunoSEQ multiplex PCR; TCRdb's copy has only in-frame clones and leaves some out. The table shows about 120,000 clones, with about 87% occurring only once. Specimen: peripheral blood. These receptors all stem from a woman in her 50s with acute or convalescent COVID-19. The CDR3 runs from the conserved cysteine through the conserved F or W. A D gene is named only where the DNA matches it firmly. The size entry is marked missing in some rows and otherwise reads once, few, many or a size class.

J: TRBJ1-1
D: NA
V: TRBV2
size: NA
DNA: TGTGCCAGCAGGGACCGCTGGGAGACTGAAGCTTTCTTT
CDR3: CASRDRWETEAFF

J: TRBJ2-2
D: NA
V: TRBV5-4
size: NA
DNA: TGTGCCAGCAGCTCGGGGGGGGAGCTGTTTTTT
CDR3: CASSSGGELFF

J: TRBJ1-1
D: TRBD1
V: TRBV11-3
size: NA
DNA: TGTGCCAGCAGGCAGACCGGGGACAGGGAAGCTTTCTTT
CDR3: CASRQTGDREAFF

J: TRBJ2-1
D: NA
V: TRBV10-2
size: few
DNA: TGCGCCAGCAGCTCGTTACAGAGCTCCTACAATGAGCAGTTCTTC
CDR3: CASSSLQSSYNEQFF

J: TRBJ2-4
D: NA
V: TRBV6-2/TRBV6-3
size: NA
DNA: TGTGCCAGCAGTCGAGGAGCCGCCGGCATTCAGTACTTC
CDR3: CASSRGAAGIQYF

J: TRBJ2-7
D: NA
V: TRBV27
size: NA
DNA: TGTGCCAGGGCCTGGACCACTCTGGGGCAAGCTAAAGAAGGCTACGAGCAGTACTTC
CDR3: CARAWTTLGQAKEGYEQYF

J: TRBJ1-3
D: NA
V: TRBV6-1
size: NA
DNA: TGTGCCAGCAGTCCCACCGCAACAGCCGGAAACACCATATATTTT
CDR3: CASSPTATAGNTIYF

J: TRBJ1-1
D: NA
V: TRBV5-1
size: NA
DNA: TGCGCCAGCAGCTTGGCCGGACTTATGCTTGAAGCTTTCTTT
CDR3: CASSLAGLMLEAFF

J: TRBJ1-4
D: NA
V: TRBV30
size: NA
DNA: TGTGCCTGGAGCAGGAACGTGGGTGAAAAACTGTTTTTT
CDR3: CAWSRNVGEKLFF

J: TRBJ2-7
D: TRBD2
V: TRBV7-8
size: once
DNA: TGTGCCAGCAGCTTAGGGAGGACTAGCGGGAGTGCCGGGCAGTACTTC
CDR3: CASSLGRTSGSAGQYF

J: TRBJ1-2
D: NA
V: TRBV9
size: once
DNA: TGTGCCAGCACTAATCTCGCGGAAAACTATGGCTACACCTTC
CDR3: CASTNLAENYGYTF

J: TRBJ1-4
D: TRBD1
V: TRBV19
size: NA
DNA: TGTGCCAGTAGCCCGGGACAGGGCAGGATTAATGAAAAACTGTTTTTT
CDR3: CASSPGQGRINEKLFF

J: TRBJ2-2
D: TRBD1
V: TRBV7-9
size: NA
DNA: TGTGCCAGCAGCTTAAGGACAGGGGAAAGCGGGGAGCTGTTTTTT
CDR3: CASSLRTGESGELFF

J: TRBJ1-4
D: NA
V: TRBV29-1
size: NA
DNA: TGCAGCGTGTGGTCAGCAACTAATGAAAAACTGTTTTTT
CDR3: CSVWSATNEKLFF

J: TRBJ1-3
D: NA
V: TRBV18
size: NA
DNA: TGTGCCAGCTCACCACCGGGGGGATCCATCTCTGGAAACACCATATATTTT
CDR3: CASSPPGGSISGNTIYF

J: TRBJ1-6
D: TRBD1
V: TRBV6-5
size: NA
DNA: TGTGCCAGCCGTACCCTAGACAGGGGATTATCACCCCTCCACTTT
CDR3: CASRTLDRGLSPLHF

J: TRBJ2-2
D: NA
V: TRBV6-5
size: NA
DNA: TGTGCCAGCAGTTACAGCGGACAGGGAGGGCCCGGGGAGCTGTTTTTT
CDR3: CASSYSGQGGPGELFF

J: TRBJ1-6
D: NA
V: TRBV6-6
size: NA
DNA: TGTGCCAGCAGTTACTTGGGCAGCTTCGATAATTCACCCCTCCACTTT
CDR3: CASSYLGSFDNSPLHF

J: TRBJ2-5
D: NA
V: TRBV7-2
size: NA
DNA: TGTGCCAGCAGCCCTTCCCTAGAGACCCAGTACTTC
CDR3: CASSPSLETQYF

J: TRBJ2-5
D: TRBD2
V: TRBV4-1
size: NA
DNA: TGCGCCAGCAGCCAAGATCTAGCGGGAGGCGGGGAGACCCAGTACTTC
CDR3: CASSQDLAGGGETQYF

J: TRBJ2-1
D: TRBD1
V: TRBV18
size: once
DNA: TGTGCCAGCTCACCACCAGACAGGGGGCGGGAGCAGTTCTTC
CDR3: CASSPPDRGREQFF

J: TRBJ1-4
D: NA
V: TRBV3-1/TRBV3-2
size: NA
DNA: TGTGCCAGCAGCTCGCAGGGTTTAGTAGGCGAAAAACTGTTTTTT
CDR3: CASSSQGLVGEKLFF

J: TRBJ1-6
D: TRBD1
V: TRBV7-2
size: NA
DNA: TGTGCCAGCAGCTTACTACGGGACAGTTATAATTCACCCCTCCACTTT
CDR3: CASSLLRDSYNSPLHF

J: TRBJ2-7
D: NA
V: TRBV6-2/TRBV6-3
size: NA
DNA: TGTGCCAGCAGTTATTACTCCGCCTACGAGCAGTACTTC
CDR3: CASSYYSAYEQYF

J: TRBJ2-4
D: NA
V: TRBV20-1
size: NA
DNA: TGCAGTGCTCTGAAGGACAGAATTCAGTACTTC
CDR3: CSALKDRIQYF

J: TRBJ1-1
D: NA
V: TRBV4-3
size: once
DNA: TGCGCCAGCAGCCAAGATCATGCCCGGGGTAGAGCTGAAGCTTTCTTT
CDR3: CASSQDHARGRAEAFF

J: TRBJ2-5
D: TRBD2
V: TRBV6-5
size: NA
DNA: TGTGCCAGCAGTTTCGGACTAGTGGGAGAGACCCAGTACTTC
CDR3: CASSFGLVGETQYF

J: TRBJ2-7
D: NA
V: TRBV11-3
size: NA
DNA: TGTGCCAGCAGCTTAGTTGGGACACAGTCCTACGAGCAGTACTTC
CDR3: CASSLVGTQSYEQYF

J: TRBJ2-1
D: TRBD2
V: TRBV10-3
size: NA
DNA: TGTGCCATCAGTCGTAGCGGGGGAGTTTACAATGAGCAGTTCTTC
CDR3: CAISRSGGVYNEQFF

J: TRBJ2-6
D: TRBD2
V: TRBV27
size: NA
DNA: TGTGCCAGCAGTTGGGGAGGGGTCGGGGCCAACGTCCTGACTTTC
CDR3: CASSWGGVGANVLTF

J: TRBJ1-2
D: NA
V: TRBV25-1
size: few
DNA: TGTGCCAGCAGTGAACTTTTTCCCAGTGGCTACACCTTC
CDR3: CASSELFPSGYTF

J: TRBJ2-7
D: TRBD2
V: TRBV9
size: once
DNA: TGTGCCAGCAGCGAAACAAGCGGGGCCGCTTCCTACGAGCAGTACTTC
CDR3: CASSETSGAASYEQYF

J: TRBJ2-1
D: NA
V: TRBV19
size: NA
DNA: TGTGCCAGTACCCTGACGGGCAGCGGTAGCTCCTACAATGAGCAGTTCTTC
CDR3: CASTLTGSGSSYNEQFF

J: TRBJ2-2
D: TRBD1
V: TRBV7-2
size: once
DNA: TGTGCCAGCACCTCCGGGACAGGGGTTTACGGGGAGCTGTTTTTT
CDR3: CASTSGTGVYGELFF

J: TRBJ2-7
D: NA
V: TRBV12-3/TRBV12-4
size: NA
DNA: TGTGCCAGCAGTGCGACAGCGGGCGAGCAGTACTTC
CDR3: CASSATAGEQYF

J: TRBJ1-1
D: TRBD1
V: TRBV7-6
size: NA
DNA: TGTGCCAGCAGCCTCTCAGGGGGGTCGAACACTGAAGCTTTCTTT
CDR3: CASSLSGGSNTEAFF

J: TRBJ2-1
D: TRBD2
V: TRBV11-3
size: NA
DNA: TGTGCCAGCAGCTCAGCAGCGGGGGTAGCCTACAATGAGCAGTTCTTC
CDR3: CASSSAAGVAYNEQFF

J: TRBJ1-1
D: NA
V: TRBV29-1
size: NA
DNA: TGCAGCGCCGACAGCTACAACACTGAAGCTTTCTTT
CDR3: CSADSYNTEAFF

J: TRBJ2-2
D: TRBD2
V: TRBV29-1
size: NA
DNA: TGCAGCGTTGAGGAGCGGGGGGGCGTAACCGGGGAGCTGTTTTTT
CDR3: CSVEERGGVTGELFF

J: TRBJ1-1
D: TRBD1
V: TRBV18
size: NA
DNA: TGTGCCAGCTCACCCGGGACAGGGCTTAACACTGAAGCTTTCTTT
CDR3: CASSPGTGLNTEAFF

J: TRBJ1-5
D: TRBD1
V: TRBV6-5
size: few
DNA: TGTGCCAGCAGCCAAACCGGGACAGACAATCAGCCCCAGCATTTT
CDR3: CASSQTGTDNQPQHF

J: TRBJ1-2
D: TRBD1
V: TRBV2
size: NA
DNA: TGTGCCAGCTCGGGACAGGACTATGGCTACACCTTC
CDR3: CASSGQDYGYTF

J: TRBJ1-5
D: TRBD1
V: TRBV19
size: many
DNA: TGTGCCAGTTCCCAGGGGGACAATCAGCCCCAGCATTTT
CDR3: CASSQGDNQPQHF

J: TRBJ2-5
D: NA
V: TRBV7-9
size: once
DNA: TGTGCCAGCAGCGTAGATGGACGGGGGGAGACCCAGTACTTC
CDR3: CASSVDGRGETQYF

J: TRBJ2-1
D: NA
V: TRBV6-5
size: NA
DNA: TGTGCCAGCAGTTACTCGTGGGGGCCTGGCAATGAGCAGTTCTTC
CDR3: CASSYSWGPGNEQFF

J: TRBJ1-2
D: TRBD1
V: TRBV5-1
size: NA
DNA: TGCGCCAGCAGCTTTACACAGGGGGCGCAAGGCTACACCTTC
CDR3: CASSFTQGAQGYTF

J: TRBJ2-5
D: TRBD1
V: TRBV5-1
size: NA
DNA: TGCGCCAGCAGCTTGGTAGGGGGCCGGGAGACCCAGTACTTC
CDR3: CASSLVGGRETQYF

J: TRBJ2-7
D: NA
V: TRBV4-1
size: NA
DNA: TGCGCCAGCAGCCAAGTTTCTCTCTCCTACGAGCAGTACTTC
CDR3: CASSQVSLSYEQYF

J: TRBJ2-2
D: TRBD1
V: TRBV7-3
size: NA
DNA: TGTGCCAGCAGCCACAGGACAGGGGGCACCGGGGAGCTGTTTTTT
CDR3: CASSHRTGGTGELFF

J: TRBJ2-2
D: TRBD1
V: TRBV24-1
size: once
DNA: TGTGCCACCAGTGGCATGACAGGGACCGGGGAGCTGTTTTTT
CDR3: CATSGMTGTGELFF

J: TRBJ1-4
D: NA
V: TRBV6-5
size: few
DNA: TGTGCCAGCAGTATTACGGGTCCCTCTAATGAAAAACTGTTTTTT
CDR3: CASSITGPSNEKLFF

J: TRBJ2-7
D: TRBD1
V: TRBV7-2
size: once
DNA: TGTGCCAGCAGCCTGGGACAGGGGGCTGAGGAGCAGTACTTC
CDR3: CASSLGQGAEEQYF

J: TRBJ1-1
D: TRBD1
V: TRBV4-1
size: NA
DNA: TGCGCCAGCAGCCAACCAGGGGGGAACACTGAAGCTTTCTTT
CDR3: CASSQPGGNTEAFF

J: TRBJ2-2
D: TRBD2
V: TRBV18
size: NA
DNA: TGTGCCAGCTCACAATCCCAGACTAGCGGGAGGGATACGAACACCGGGGAGCTGTTTTTT
CDR3: CASSQSQTSGRDTNTGELFF

J: TRBJ1-1
D: NA
V: TRBV6-1
size: few
DNA: TGTGCCAGCAGTGACCAACGTGTCAGGGTCTACACTGAAGCTTTCTTT
CDR3: CASSDQRVRVYTEAFF

J: TRBJ1-3
D: NA
V: TRBV29-1
size: NA
DNA: TGCAGCGTTGAAGTACAGGGTGTCTCTGGAAACACCATATATTTT
CDR3: CSVEVQGVSGNTIYF

J: TRBJ1-5
D: NA
V: TRBV30
size: NA
DNA: TGTGCCTGGAGTGTCAGGGGCTCGAGCAATCAGCCCCAGCATTTT
CDR3: CAWSVRGSSNQPQHF

J: TRBJ1-2
D: NA
V: TRBV6-5
size: NA
DNA: TGTGCCAGCAGTTACGAGCCCATTAACTATGGCTACACCTTC
CDR3: CASSYEPINYGYTF

J: TRBJ1-4
D: NA
V: TRBV6-5
size: NA
DNA: TGTGCCAGCAGTACGTTATCGGGAGGGGATGAAAAACTGTTTTTT
CDR3: CASSTLSGGDEKLFF